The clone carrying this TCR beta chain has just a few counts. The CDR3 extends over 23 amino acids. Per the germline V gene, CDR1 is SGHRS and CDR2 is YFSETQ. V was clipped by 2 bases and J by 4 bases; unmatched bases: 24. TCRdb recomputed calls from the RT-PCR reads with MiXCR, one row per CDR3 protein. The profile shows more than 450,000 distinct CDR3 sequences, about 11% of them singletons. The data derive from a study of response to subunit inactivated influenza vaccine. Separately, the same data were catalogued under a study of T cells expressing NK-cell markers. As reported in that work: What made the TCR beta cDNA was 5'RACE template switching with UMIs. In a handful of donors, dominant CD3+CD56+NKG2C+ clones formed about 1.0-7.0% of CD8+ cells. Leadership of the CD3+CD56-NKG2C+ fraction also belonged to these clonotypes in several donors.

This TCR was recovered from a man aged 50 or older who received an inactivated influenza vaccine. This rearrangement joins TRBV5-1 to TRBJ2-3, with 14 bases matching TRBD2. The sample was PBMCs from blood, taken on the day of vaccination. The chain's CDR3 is CASSLLFDFGLAGGQSVPDTQYF. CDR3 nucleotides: TGCGCCAGCAGCTTATTATTTGATTTTGGACTAGCGGGGGGCCAAAGCGTCCCAGATACGCAGTATTTT.